The 11 T cell receptor beta chains reported below all come from one sample, sequenced in a study of technical replicates of blood from four donors. Clones were sequenced by immunoSEQ multiplex PCR, and TCRdb holds only the in-frame ones, with some missing. The sample shows approximately 79,000 clones, about 96% of them seen only once. Sequenced material: T cells isolated from PBMCs. These receptors all come from a human donor in good health.

Here the CDR3 reads CASSGSGNEQYF. The CDR3 nucleotides are TGTGCCAGCTCAGGGTCTGGCAACGAGCAGTACTTC. The J gene is TRBJ2-7, the V gene TRBV11-3, with D perhaps TRBD1 (5 bases). Germline CDR1 is SGHNT and CDR2 is YENEEA. The V end was cut by 8 bases, the J end by 5 bases, with 13 bases between. The CDR3 runs 12 residues.

The chain joins TRBV27 to TRBJ1-1, with D tentatively TRBD1 (5 bases). Germline lookup yields CDR1 MNHEY and CDR2 SMNVEV (reference sequence). Trimming shortened V by 3 bases and J by 0 bases, and 14 bases separated the two germline ends. The length of the CDR3 is 16 residues. The CDR3 sequence is CASSLSPGNMNTEAFF. CDR3 coding DNA: TGTGCCAGCAGTTTGAGTCCAGGGAACATGAACACTGAAGCTTTCTTT.

This chain uses TRBV6-1 with TRBJ2-6; 7 bases are a match to TRBD2. The CDR3 has 14 residues. From germline, CDR1 is MNHNS and CDR2 SASEGT. J lost 8 bases, V lost 3 bases, and 4 bases had no gene match. The CDR3 loop is CASSEGGVPNVLTF. The DNA for the CDR3 is TGTGCCAGCAGTGAGGGGGGGGTACCCAACGTCCTGACTTTC.

The chain carries TRBV28 and TRBJ1-2; 12 bases fit TRBD1. Germline trimming cut 5 bases from V and 7 bases from J; bases unmatched to any gene: 8. Germline lookup yields CDR1 MDHEN and CDR2 SYDVKM. The CDR3 is 15 amino acids. CDR3 amino acids: CASSRPGTGGPGYTF. The CDR3 DNA reads TGTGCCAGCAGTCGACCCGGGACAGGGGGCCCTGGCTACACCTTC.

The gene calls are TRBV6-1 and TRBJ1-4, with D maybe TRBD1 (6 bases). Trimming took 5 bases from V and 5 from J, leaving 9 bases between them. The CDR3 contains 13 residues. Germline lookup yields CDR1 MNHNS and CDR2 SASEGT. The CDR3, as DNA: TGTGCCAGCAGTAGGGACATCAATGAAAAACTGTTTTTT. Its translation is CASSRDINEKLFF.

The rearrangement joins TRBV5-1 to TRBJ1-5, with D possibly being TRBD1 (6 bases). Trimming took 4 bases from V and 0 from J, leaving 11 bases between them. There are 15 residues in the CDR3. Germline-derived CDR1 and CDR2 are SGHRS and YFSETQ. The CDR3 DNA is TGCGCCAGCAGCGTTGGACAGAATAGCAATCAGCCCCAGCATTTT. Translation gives CASSVGQNSNQPQHF.

Details on this clone: One junction end does not reproduce the germline sequence, and a read error may be involved. The chain carries TRBV28 and TRBJ2-1, with TRBD1 matching 9 bases. The CDR3 runs 15 residues. CDR1 and CDR2 (germline): MDHEN, SYDVKM. For the CDR3, the DNA is TGTGCCAGCAGTTTACAGGGGACAGGGAATAATGAACAGTTCTTC. Residues: CASSLQGTGNNEQFF.

The CDR3 DNA reads as TGTGCCAGCAGATCGATAGCGGACCTCTACAATGAGCAGTTCTTC. Protein: CASRSIADLYNEQFF. This chain connects TRBV5-6 to TRBJ2-1, with D maybe TRBD2 (6 bases). V shed 5 bases and J shed 3 bases, with 15 bases lying between them. From germline, CDR1 is SGHDT and CDR2 YYEEEE. The CDR3 runs to 15 residues.

This chain links TRBV19 with TRBJ2-7; a possible D gene is TRBD2 (6 bases). Trimming stripped 6 bases from V and 7 bases from J, with 19 bases between. The germline gives CDR1 LNHDA, CDR2 SQIVND (reference sequence). The CDR3 runs to 14 residues. Written as DNA, the CDR3 is TGTGCCAGTAGGATTGCACGCGGGGCACGGGAGCAGTACTTC. Translated: CASRIARGAREQYF.

The gene calls are TRBV18 and TRBJ1-1; a possible D gene is TRBD1 (6 bases). The CDR3 runs to 17 residues. CDR1 is KGHSH and CDR2 is LQKENI in the germline V gene. Between the trimmed V and J ends, which lost 3 bases and 4 bases, there was a span of 21 bases. The CDR3 sequence is CASSPQRDIRVSTEAFF. The CDR3, as DNA: TGTGCCAGCTCACCTCAGAGGGACATCAGGGTGAGCACTGAAGCTTTCTTT. Supplemented by reference TRBV18 and TRBJ1-1, the full variable domain reads NAGVMQNPRHLVRRRGQEARLRCSPMKGHSHVYWYRQLPEEGLKFMVYLQKENIIDESGMPKERFSAEFPKEGPSILRIQQVVRGDSAAYFCASSPQRDIRVSTEAFFGQGTRLTVV.

The gene calls are TRBV7-9 and TRBJ2-3; 7 nucleotides align to TRBD1. Unmatched junction bases numbered 6, after V lost 1 base and J lost 2 bases. CDR3 size: 16 residues. The V gene's germline CDR1 is SEHNR and CDR2 FQNEAQ (reference sequence). CDR3 coding DNA: TGTGCCAGCAGCTTAGTACCAGACAGGGTCACAGATACGCAGTATTTT. Amino acids: CASSLVPDRVTDTQYF.